The entry that follows covers one TCR beta chain sequence. The data originate from a study of cytomegalovirus exposure and HLA in healthy donors. Unrecorded immune exposures were likely, despite nominal health at sampling. Vbeta (60) and Jbeta (13) primers were used in the PCR. Libraries were prepared by immunoSEQ multiplex PCR; TCRdb keeps only in-frame clonotypes and omits some of them. The profile shows approximately 150,000 clones, about four fifths of them singletons. This CDR3 has 17 residues. The V call is TRBV21-1, the J call TRBJ2-2; TRBD1, the D gene given by the table, was not confirmed from the DNA. TRBV21-1 corresponds to a pseudogene. This receptor was obtained from a man aged 40-50 years in good health and CMV-seronegative. The sample comprised PBMCs. This CDR3 is CASERGTYYRGTGELFF. The CDR3 region has the DNA TGTGCCAGCGAAAGGGGGACGTACTATCGTGGCACCGGGGAGCTGTTTTTT.